One T cell receptor beta chain is described in this entry. The data originate from a study of blood T cell repertoires in COVID-19. Study at large: Collection of acute and convalescent COVID-19 samples took place in the United States, Italy and Spain. PBMCs, B-cell-depleted T cells, or T cells provided the cDNA or gDNA that made up the material.

This CDR3 region has 11 residues. Trimming removed 8 bases from V and 4 bases from J, with 6 bases in between. In the original analysis: It was from reference gene primer amplification that nucleated cell counts were estimated. TCRdb's table, derived via immunoSEQ multiplex PCR, lists solely in-frame clones and lacks some. V, J and clone size derive from that table, while D and trimming were established from the DNA sequence. The table shows tens of thousands of clones, with about nine tenths occurring only once. What was sequenced was peripheral blood. This sequence originates from a human donor with active COVID-19. The donor label of this sample is uncertain. V gene TRBV12-3 or TRBV12-4 combines with J gene TRBJ2-1; unclear D gene. The CDR3 here is CASAEYNEQFF. The CDR3 coding sequence is TGTGCCAGCGCCGAGTACAATGAGCAGTTCTTC.